This is a list of T cell receptor beta chains from one sample in a study of early stage breast cancer tumors. Generated by immunoSEQ multiplex PCR, the TCRdb table keeps only in-frame clones and is missing some. The table lists about 28,000 clones, 80% of them singletons, with 9.5% to 15% in the top ten. The sample taken for sequencing was blood. Every receptor here comes from a person aged 55 to 70 with breast cancer. Both conserved end residues are part of each CDR3. A D gene is named only where the DNA matches it firmly. Size is omitted from some rows. Given values are once, few, many or a class for expanded clones.

NA	TRBV6-5	TRBJ2-3	TRBD1	CASSSIRTGSEYF	TGTGCCAGCAGTTCGATCCGGACAGGGTCGGAGTATTTT
NA	TRBV5-8	TRBJ1-5	NA	CASIPRVGNQPQHF	TGTGCCAGCATTCCACGGGTAGGCAATCAGCCCCAGCATTTT
NA	TRBV5-1	TRBJ2-5	NA	CASSDQGPLETQYF	TGCGCCAGCAGCGACCAGGGGCCTCTAGAGACCCAGTACTTC
NA	TRBV5-1	TRBJ2-6	NA	CASSLVGSGLSGANVLTF	TGCGCCAGCAGTCTGGTAGGGTCGGGACTCTCTGGGGCCAACGTCCTGACTTTC
NA	TRBV2	TRBJ2-1	TRBD2	CASSGAPSGANEQFF	TGTGCCAGCAGTGGAGCTCCTAGCGGGGCCAATGAGCAGTTCTTC
once	TRBV7-9	TRBJ1-4	NA	CASNGGYEKLFF	TGTGCCAGCAATGGCGGCTATGAAAAACTGTTTTTT
NA	TRBV10-2	TRBJ2-7	NA	CASKDPSGNEQYF	TGCGCCAGCAAGGACCCCTCAGGGAACGAGCAGTACTTC
NA	TRBV6-4	TRBJ2-3	TRBD2	CAIGLAGTQSTDTQYF	TGTGCCATTGGACTAGCGGGCACTCAAAGCACAGATACGCAGTATTTT
NA	TRBV27	TRBJ2-3	TRBD2	CASMLWGGDTQYF	TGTGCCAGCATGTTATGGGGGGGAGATACGCAGTATTTT
few	TRBV9	TRBJ1-1	TRBD1	CASSVGTGGAVF	TGTGCCAGCAGCGTAGGGACAGGGGGCGCTGTCTTT
medium-sized	TRBV19	TRBJ1-2	TRBD1	CASNPGQEYYGYTF	TGTGCCAGTAATCCAGGACAGGAGTACTATGGCTACACCTTC
NA	TRBV2	TRBJ2-2	TRBD2	CASSLGQAGGSRSTGELFF	TGTGCCAGCAGTCTGGGACAAGCGGGAGGATCGCGATCCACCGGGGAGCTGTTTTTT
NA	TRBV7-2	TRBJ1-1	TRBD1	CASRLGQGNTEAFF	TGTGCCAGCAGGTTGGGACAGGGGAACACTGAAGCTTTCTTT
NA	TRBV10-3	TRBJ2-1	TRBD1	CAGQGASNEQFF	TGTGCCGGACAGGGGGCGTCCAATGAGCAGTTCTTC
few	TRBV7-9	TRBJ2-7	TRBD2	CASSTGTSGLSSYEQYF	TGTGCCAGCAGCACCGGGACTAGCGGTCTGAGCTCCTACGAGCAGTACTTC
NA	TRBV9	TRBJ2-1	TRBD2	CASSRLAGYSYNEQFF	TGTGCCAGCAGCAGACTAGCGGGCTACTCCTACAATGAGCAGTTCTTC
few	TRBV6-6	TRBJ2-7	NA	CASSYVNEQYF	TGTGCCAGCAGTTACGTCAACGAGCAGTACTTC